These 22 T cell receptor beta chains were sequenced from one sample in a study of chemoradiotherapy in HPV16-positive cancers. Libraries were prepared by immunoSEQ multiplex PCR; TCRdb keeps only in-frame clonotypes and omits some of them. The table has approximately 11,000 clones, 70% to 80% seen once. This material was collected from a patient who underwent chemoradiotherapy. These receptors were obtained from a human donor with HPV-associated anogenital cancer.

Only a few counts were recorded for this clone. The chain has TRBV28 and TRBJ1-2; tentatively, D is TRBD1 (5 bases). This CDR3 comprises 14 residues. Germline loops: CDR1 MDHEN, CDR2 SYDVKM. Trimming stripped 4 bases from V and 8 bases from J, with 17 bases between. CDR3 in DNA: TGTGCCAGCAGTTCCCCCGGGGGGTTTGGAGGCTACACCTTC. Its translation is CASSSPGGFGGYTF.

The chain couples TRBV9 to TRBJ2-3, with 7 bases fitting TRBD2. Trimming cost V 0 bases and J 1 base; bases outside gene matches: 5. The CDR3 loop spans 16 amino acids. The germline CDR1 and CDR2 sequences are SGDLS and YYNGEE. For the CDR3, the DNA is TGTGCCAGCAGCGTAGGCATAGCGGGCCGCACAGATACGCAGTATTTT. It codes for CASSVGIAGRTDTQYF.

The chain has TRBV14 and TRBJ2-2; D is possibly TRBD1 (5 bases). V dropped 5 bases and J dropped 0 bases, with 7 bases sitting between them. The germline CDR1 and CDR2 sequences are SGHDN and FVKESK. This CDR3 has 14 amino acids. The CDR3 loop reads CASSIGANTGELFF. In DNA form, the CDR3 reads TGTGCCAGCAGCATAGGGGCGAACACCGGGGAGCTGTTTTTT.

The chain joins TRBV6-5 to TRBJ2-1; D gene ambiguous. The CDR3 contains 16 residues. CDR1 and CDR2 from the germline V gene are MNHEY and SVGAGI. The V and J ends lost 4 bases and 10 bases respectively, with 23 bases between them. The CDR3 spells CASSSRRIEKQWEQFF. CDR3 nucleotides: TGTGCCAGCAGTTCCCGCAGGATCGAGAAGCAATGGGAGCAGTTCTTC.

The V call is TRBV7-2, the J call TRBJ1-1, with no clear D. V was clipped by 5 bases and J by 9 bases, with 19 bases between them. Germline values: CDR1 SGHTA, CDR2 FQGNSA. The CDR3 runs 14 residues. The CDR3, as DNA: TGTGCCAGCAGCCTAAGACATGAAAACAAACAAGCTTTCTTT. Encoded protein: CASSLRHENKQAFF.

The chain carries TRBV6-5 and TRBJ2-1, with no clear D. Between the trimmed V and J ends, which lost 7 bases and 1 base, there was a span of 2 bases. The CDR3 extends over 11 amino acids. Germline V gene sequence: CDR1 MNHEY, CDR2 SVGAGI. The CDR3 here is CASKSYNEQFF. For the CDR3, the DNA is TGTGCCAGCAAGTCCTACAATGAGCAGTTCTTC.

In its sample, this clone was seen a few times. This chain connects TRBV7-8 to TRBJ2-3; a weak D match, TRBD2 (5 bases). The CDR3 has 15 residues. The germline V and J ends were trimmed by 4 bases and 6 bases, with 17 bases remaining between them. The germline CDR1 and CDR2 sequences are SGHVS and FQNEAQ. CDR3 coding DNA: TGTGCCAGCAGCTCCCGGGGATATGGGCTCGATACGCAGTATTTT. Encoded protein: CASSSRGYGLDTQYF.

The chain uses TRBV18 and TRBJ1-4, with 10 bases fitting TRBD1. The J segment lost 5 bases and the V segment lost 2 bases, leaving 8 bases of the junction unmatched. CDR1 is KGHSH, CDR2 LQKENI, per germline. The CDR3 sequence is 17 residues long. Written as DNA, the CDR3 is TGTGCCAGCTCACCAATGGGACAGGGGCCCCTGAATGAAAAACTGTTTTTT. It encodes CASSPMGQGPLNEKLFF.

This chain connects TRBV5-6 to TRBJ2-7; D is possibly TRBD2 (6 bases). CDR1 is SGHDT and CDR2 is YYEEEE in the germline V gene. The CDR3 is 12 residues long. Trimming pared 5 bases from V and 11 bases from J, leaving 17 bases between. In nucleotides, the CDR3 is TGTGCCAGCAGATCCGGGACTGCGAAAGAGTACTTC. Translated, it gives CASRSGTAKEYF. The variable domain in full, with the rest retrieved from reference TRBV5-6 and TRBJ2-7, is DAGVTQSPTHLIKTRGQQVTLRCSPKSGHDTVSWYQQALGQGPQFIFQYYEEEERQRGNFPDRFSGHQFPNYSSELNVNALLLGDSALYLCASRSGTAKEYFGPGTRLTVT.

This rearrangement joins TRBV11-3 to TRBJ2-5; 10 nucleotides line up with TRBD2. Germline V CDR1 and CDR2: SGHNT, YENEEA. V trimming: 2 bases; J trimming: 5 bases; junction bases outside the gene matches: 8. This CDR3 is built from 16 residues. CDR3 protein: CASSLRASGSTETQYF. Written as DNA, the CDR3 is TGTGCCAGCAGCTTACGGGCTAGCGGGAGTACGGAGACCCAGTACTTC. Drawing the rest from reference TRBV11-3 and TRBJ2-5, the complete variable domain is EAGVVQSPRYKIIEKKQPVAFWCNPISGHNTLYWYLQNLGQGPELLIRYENEEAVDDSQLPKDRFSAERLKGVDSTLKIQPAELGDSAVYLCASSLRASGSTETQYFGPGTRLLVL.

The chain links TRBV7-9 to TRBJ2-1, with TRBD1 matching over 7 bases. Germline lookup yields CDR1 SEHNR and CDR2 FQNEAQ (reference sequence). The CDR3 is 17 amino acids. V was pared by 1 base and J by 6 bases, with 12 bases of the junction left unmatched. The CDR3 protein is CASSLDDVGQQLNEQFF. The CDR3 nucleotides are TGTGCCAGCAGCTTAGATGATGTGGGACAGCAACTCAATGAGCAGTTCTTC.

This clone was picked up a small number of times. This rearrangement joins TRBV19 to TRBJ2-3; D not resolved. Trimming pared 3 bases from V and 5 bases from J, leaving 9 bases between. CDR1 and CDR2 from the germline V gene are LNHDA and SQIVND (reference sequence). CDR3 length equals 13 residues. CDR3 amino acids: CASSIAPEDTQYF. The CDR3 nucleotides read TGTGCCAGTAGTATTGCCCCGGAAGATACGCAGTATTTT.

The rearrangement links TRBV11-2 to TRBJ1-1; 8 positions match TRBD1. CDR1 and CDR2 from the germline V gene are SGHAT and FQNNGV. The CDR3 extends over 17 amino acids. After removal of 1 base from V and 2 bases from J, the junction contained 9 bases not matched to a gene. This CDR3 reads CASSLGLGQAINTEAFF. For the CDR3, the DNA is TGTGCCAGCAGCTTAGGGCTGGGACAGGCGATTAACACTGAAGCTTTCTTT. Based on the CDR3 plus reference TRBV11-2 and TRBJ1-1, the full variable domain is EAGVAQSPRYKIIEKRQSVAFWCNPISGHATLYWYQQILGQGPKLLIQFQNNGVVDDSQLPKDRFSAERLKGVDSTLKIQPAKLEDSAVYLCASSLGLGQAINTEAFFGQGTRLTVV.

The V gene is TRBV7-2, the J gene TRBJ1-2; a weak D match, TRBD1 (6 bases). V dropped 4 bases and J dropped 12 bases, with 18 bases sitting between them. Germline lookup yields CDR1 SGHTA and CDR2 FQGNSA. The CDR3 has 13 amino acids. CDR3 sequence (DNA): TGTGCCAGCAGCTCGGCCAGGACAGCGAGCGACACCTTC. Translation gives CASSSARTASDTF.

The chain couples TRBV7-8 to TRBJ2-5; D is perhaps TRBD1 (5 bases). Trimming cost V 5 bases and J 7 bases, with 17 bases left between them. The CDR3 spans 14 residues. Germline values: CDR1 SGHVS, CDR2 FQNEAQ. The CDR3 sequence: CASSKGVPPGTQYF. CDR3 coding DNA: TGTGCCAGCAGCAAAGGGGTGCCCCCGGGGACCCAGTACTTC.

The CDR3 DNA follows: TGTGCCAGCAGCTTAGCTGCAGGTTTCATATACGAGCAGTACTTC. This encodes CASSLAAGFIYEQYF. The gene calls are TRBV11-2 and TRBJ2-7; D remains ambiguous. The V end lost 1 base, the J end lost 4 bases, and 14 bases lay between the germline ends. Germline V gene sequence: CDR1 SGHAT, CDR2 FQNNGV. This CDR3 contains 15 residues.

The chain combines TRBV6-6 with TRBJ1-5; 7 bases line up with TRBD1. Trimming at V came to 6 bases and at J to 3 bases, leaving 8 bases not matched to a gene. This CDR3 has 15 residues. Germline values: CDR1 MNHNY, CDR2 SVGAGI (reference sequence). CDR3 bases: TGTGCCAGCAGAGAGGGGGCGCAGGTCAATCAGCCCCAGCATTTT. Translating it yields CASREGAQVNQPQHF.

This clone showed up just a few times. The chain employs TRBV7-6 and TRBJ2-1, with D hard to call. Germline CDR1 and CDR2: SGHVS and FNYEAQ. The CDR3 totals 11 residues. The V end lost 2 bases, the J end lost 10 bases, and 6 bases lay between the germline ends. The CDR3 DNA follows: TGTGCCAGCAGCTTAAGCCGAGAGCAGTTCTTC. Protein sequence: CASSLSREQFF.

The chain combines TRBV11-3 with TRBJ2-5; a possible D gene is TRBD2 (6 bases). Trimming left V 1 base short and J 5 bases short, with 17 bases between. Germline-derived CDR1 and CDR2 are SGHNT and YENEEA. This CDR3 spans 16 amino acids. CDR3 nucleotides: TGTGCCAGCAGCTTAGTAGCGACTAGTAGCCGGGAGACCCAGTACTTC. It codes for CASSLVATSSRETQYF.

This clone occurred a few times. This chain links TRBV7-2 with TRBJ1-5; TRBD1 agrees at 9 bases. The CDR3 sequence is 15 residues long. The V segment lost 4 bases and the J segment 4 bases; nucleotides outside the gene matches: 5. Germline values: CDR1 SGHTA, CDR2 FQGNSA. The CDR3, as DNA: TGTGCCAGCAGCTATAACAGGGGGCAGAATCAGCCCCAGCATTTT. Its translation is CASSYNRGQNQPQHF.

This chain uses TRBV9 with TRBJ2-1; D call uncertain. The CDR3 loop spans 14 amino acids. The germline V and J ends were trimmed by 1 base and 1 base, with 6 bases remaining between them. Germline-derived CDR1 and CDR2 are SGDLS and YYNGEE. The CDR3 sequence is CASSVSSSYNEQFF. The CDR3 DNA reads TGTGCCAGCAGCGTAAGCTCTTCCTACAATGAGCAGTTCTTC.

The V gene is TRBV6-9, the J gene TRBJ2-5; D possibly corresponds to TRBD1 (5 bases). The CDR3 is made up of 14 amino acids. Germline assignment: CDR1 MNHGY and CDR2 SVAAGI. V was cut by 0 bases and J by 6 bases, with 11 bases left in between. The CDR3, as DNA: TGTGCCAGCAGTTATTCGGCGCAGGGCCAGACCCAGTACTTC. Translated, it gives CASSYSAQGQTQYF.